This T cell receptor beta chain was sequenced during a study of CD8 T cells in Susac syndrome. The V end lost 1 base, the J end lost 5 bases, and 14 bases lay between the germline ends. Looked up from germline, CDR1 is SEHNR and CDR2 is FQNEAQ (reference sequence). CDR3 size: 15 residues. Random hexamers were used to reverse transcribe 0.5 to 1 ug of RNA. TCR beta CDR3 was amplified by immunoSEQ multiplex PCR. This amplification extended across 54 Vbeta and 13 Jbeta segments. TCRdb independently ran MiXCR on the immunoSEQ multiplex PCR reads; one entry per CDR3 protein. The data contain some 260,000 distinct CDR3 sequences, 90% to 95% of them singletons. From blood CD8+ and CD4+ T cells, TCR beta sequences were generated. Treatment-naive patients with stable or active relapsing-remitting disease served as multiple sclerosis controls. FACS enriched CD8+ TEMRA cells, while bulk CD8+ and CD4+ were negatively isolated.

The TCR originated in a human donor with multiple sclerosis. The specimen sequenced was CD4+ T cells from PBMCs. V gene TRBV7-9 combines with J gene TRBJ1-1; D perhaps matches TRBD1 (6 bases). The CDR3 sequence: CASSLEGGPITEAFF. The CDR3, as DNA: TGTGCCAGCAGCTTAGAGGGGGGACCAATTACTGAAGCTTTCTTT. The whole variable domain, filled in from reference TRBV7-9 and TRBJ1-1, reads DTGVSQNPRHKITKRGQNVTFRCDPISEHNRLYWYRQTLGQGPEFLTYFQNEAQLEKSRLLSDRFSAERPKGSFSTLEIQRTEQGDSAMYLCASSLEGGPITEAFFGQGTRLTVV.